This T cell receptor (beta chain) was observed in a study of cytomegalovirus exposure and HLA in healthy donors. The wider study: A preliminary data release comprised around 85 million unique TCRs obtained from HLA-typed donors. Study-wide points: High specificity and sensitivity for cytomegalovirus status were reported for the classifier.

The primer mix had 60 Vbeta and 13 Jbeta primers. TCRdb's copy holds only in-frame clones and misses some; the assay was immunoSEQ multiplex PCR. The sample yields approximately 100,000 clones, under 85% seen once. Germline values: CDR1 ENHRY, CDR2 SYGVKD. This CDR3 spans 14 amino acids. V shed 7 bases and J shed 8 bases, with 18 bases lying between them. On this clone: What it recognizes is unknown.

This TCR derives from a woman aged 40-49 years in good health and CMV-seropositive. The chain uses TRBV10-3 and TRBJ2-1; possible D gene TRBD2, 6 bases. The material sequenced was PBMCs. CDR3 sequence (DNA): TGTGCCATCATGCGGGACGGGATCGGGGATGAGCAGTTCTTC. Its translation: CAIMRDGIGDEQFF.